These 5 T cell receptor beta chains share one sample of origin, sequenced in a study of T cell changes during pregnancy in multiple sclerosis. Sequenced by immunoSEQ multiplex PCR; TCRdb stores in-frame clones only, minus some. The repertoire holds 70,000 to 95,000 clones, 75% to 95% seen once, with approximately 0.47% in the top ten. Here the sequenced sample was CD4+ T cells from peripheral blood mononuclear cells, taken in the second trimester of pregnancy. Receptors originate from a female donor with multiple sclerosis, enrolled in a pregnancy study.

V and J are TRBV28 and TRBJ1-1; possibly TRBD1 for D (5 bases). The germline V gene encodes CDR1 MDHEN and CDR2 SYDVKM. The CDR3 has 11 amino acids. V lost 7 bases to trimming and J lost 11 bases, with 14 bases between them. CDR3 sequence: CASNGAFKAFF. The CDR3 DNA reads as TGTGCCAGCAATGGGGCGTTTAAGGCTTTCTTT.

The chain recombines TRBV28 with TRBJ1-2, with D possibly being TRBD1 (5 bases). The V and J ends lost 2 bases and 3 bases respectively, with 13 bases between them. Germline loops: CDR1 MDHEN, CDR2 SYDVKM. This CDR3 contains 15 residues. The CDR3 DNA follows: TGTGCCAGCAGTTTACTCACAGGCACCTACTATGGCTACACCTTC. Residues: CASSLLTGTYYGYTF.

V gene TRBV2 combines with J gene TRBJ2-1; possible D gene TRBD2, 6 bases. Trimming removed 2 bases from V and 4 bases from J, with 15 bases in between. Germline V gene data show CDR1 as SNHLY and CDR2 as FYNNEI. This CDR3 contains 16 residues. The CDR3 coding sequence is TGTGCCAGCAGTGAAAGCCGGCGGGAAAGGTACAATGAGCAGTTCTTC. It specifies CASSESRRERYNEQFF.

This chain joins TRBV9 and TRBJ1-2; 7 positions match TRBD1. CDR3 length equals 14 residues. CDR1 and CDR2 from the germline V gene are SGDLS and YYNGEE. V lost 3 bases, J lost 2 bases, and 4 bases stayed unmatched. CDR3 bases: TGTGCCAGCAGCGCTGGGACAGCGAACTATGGCTACACCTTC. Its translation: CASSAGTANYGYTF.

This clone has just one count. The V call is TRBV28, the J call TRBJ2-1, with D perhaps TRBD1 (5 bases). Germline V gives CDR1 MDHEN, CDR2 SYDVKM. Trimming stripped 4 bases from V and 9 bases from J, with 19 bases between. This CDR3 has 15 amino acids. CDR3: CASSSPPLQGGEQFF. In DNA, the CDR3 is TGTGCCAGCAGTTCCCCTCCCCTTCAGGGTGGTGAGCAGTTCTTC.